This T cell receptor (beta chain) appears in the sequencing data of a study of neurological immune-mediated disorders. Study-wide context: The 35 or so multiple sclerosis patients comprised roughly 31 relapsing-remitting and 3 secondary progressive cases.

The germline V and J ends were trimmed by 1 base and 3 bases, with 7 bases remaining between them. CDR3 size: 14 residues. The authors made cDNA by 5'RACE with 10-nucleotide random UMIs. One entry per CDR3 protein, called by TCRdb with MiXCR from the 5' RACE reads. The data show some 10,000 distinct CDR3 sequences, 20% to 25% seen once. The sequence was obtained from a woman aged 40-49 years with multiple sclerosis. The chain has TRBV12-3 or TRBV12-4 and TRBJ2-1; weak D call: TRBD1 (5 bases). Sequenced: CD8+ T cells from blood. The CDR3 sequence is CASSLGQIYNEQFF. The CDR3 coding sequence is TGTGCCAGCAGTTTAGGACAGATCTACAATGAGCAGTTCTTC.